The T cell receptor beta chain under discussion was sequenced for a study of shared clonotypes between healthy human individuals. TCRdb's table, derived via immunoSEQ multiplex PCR, lists solely in-frame clones and lacks some. The sample lists some 2 million clones, roughly 94% seen once, with around 0.13% in the top ten. This CDR3 has 13 residues. The germline V gene has CDR1 MNHEY and CDR2 SMNVEV (reference sequence). The V and J ends lost 0 bases and 5 bases respectively, with 8 bases between them. The chain is built from TRBV27 and TRBJ2-7; D perhaps matches TRBD1 (6 bases). The clonotype comes from a young man in good health. The sequenced sample consisted of naive CD4+ T cells sorted from blood. The subset is: CD45RA+ positively selected. CDR3 DNA sequence: TGTGCCAGCAGTTTATCTGGGGGCCACGAGCAGTACTTC. Its protein is CASSLSGGHEQYF.